The source of this T cell receptor (beta chain) is a study of blood T cell repertoires in COVID-19. Repertoires were generated with immunoSEQ multiplex PCR, while TCRdb's copy carries only in-frame clones and drops some. The sample holds roughly 180,000 clones, approximately 87% seen once. Across 24 US areas, participants ranged in age from 18 to 89 years. Trimming removed 2 bases at V and 0 bases at J, with 13 bases between. The germline gives CDR1 SGDLS, CDR2 YYNGEE. The CDR3 has 16 amino acids. The specimen sequenced was PBMCs or T cells enriched from blood (not recorded which). The TCR was taken from a woman in her fifties or sixties who had recovered from COVID-19. The V gene is TRBV9, the J gene TRBJ2-3; D may be TRBD1 (5 bases). The CDR3 here is CASSVSGGASTDTQYF. CDR3 nucleotide sequence: TGTGCCAGCAGCGTCAGTGGTGGGGCTAGCACAGATACGCAGTATTTT. Together with reference TRBV9 and TRBJ2-3, the CDR3 gives the full variable domain: DSGVTQTPKHLITATGQRVTLRCSPRSGDLSVYWYQQSLDQGLQFLIQYYNGEERAKGNILERFSAQQFPDLHSELNLSSLELGDSALYFCASSVSGGASTDTQYFGPGTRLTVL.